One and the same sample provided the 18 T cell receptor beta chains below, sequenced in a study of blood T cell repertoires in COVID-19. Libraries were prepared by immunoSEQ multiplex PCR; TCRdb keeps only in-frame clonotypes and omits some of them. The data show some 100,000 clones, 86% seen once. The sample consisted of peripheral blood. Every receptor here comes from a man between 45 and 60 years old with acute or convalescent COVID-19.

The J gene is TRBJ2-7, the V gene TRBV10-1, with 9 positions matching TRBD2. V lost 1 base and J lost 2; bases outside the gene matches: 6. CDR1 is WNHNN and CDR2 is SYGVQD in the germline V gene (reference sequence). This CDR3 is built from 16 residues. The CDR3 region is CASSEFPRGRAYEQYF. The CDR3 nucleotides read TGCGCCAGCAGTGAGTTCCCCCGCGGGAGGGCCTACGAGCAGTACTTC.

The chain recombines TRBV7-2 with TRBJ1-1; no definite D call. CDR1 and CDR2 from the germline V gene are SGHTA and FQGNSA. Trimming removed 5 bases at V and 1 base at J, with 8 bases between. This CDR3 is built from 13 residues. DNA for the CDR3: TGTGCCAGCAGCCTGACTGAGAACACTGAAGCTTTCTTT. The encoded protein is CASSLTENTEAFF.

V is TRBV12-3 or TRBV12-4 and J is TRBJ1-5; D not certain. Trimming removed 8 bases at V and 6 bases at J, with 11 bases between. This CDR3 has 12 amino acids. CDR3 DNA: TGTGCCAGCGCCTCCTATAGTCAGCCCCAGCATTTT. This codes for CASASYSQPQHF.

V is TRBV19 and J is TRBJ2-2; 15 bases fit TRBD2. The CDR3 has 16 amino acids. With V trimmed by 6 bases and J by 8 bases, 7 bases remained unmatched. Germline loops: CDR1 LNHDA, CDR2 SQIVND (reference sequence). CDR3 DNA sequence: TGTGCCAGTAGACCGGGACTAGCGGGAGGAAGAGGGGAGCTGTTTTTT. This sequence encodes CASRPGLAGGRGELFF.

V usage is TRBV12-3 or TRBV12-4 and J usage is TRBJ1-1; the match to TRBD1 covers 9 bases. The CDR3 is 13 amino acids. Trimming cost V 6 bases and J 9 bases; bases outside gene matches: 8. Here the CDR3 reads CASSPQGAVKAFF. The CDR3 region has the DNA TGTGCCAGCAGCCCACAGGGGGCCGTTAAAGCTTTCTTT.

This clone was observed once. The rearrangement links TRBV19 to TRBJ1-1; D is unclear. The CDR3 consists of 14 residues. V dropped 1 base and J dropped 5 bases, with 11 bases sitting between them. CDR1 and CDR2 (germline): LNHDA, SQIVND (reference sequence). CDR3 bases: TGTGCCAGTAGTATAGCGGGAGGTGGGACTGAAGCTTTCTTT. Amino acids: CASSIAGGGTEAFF.

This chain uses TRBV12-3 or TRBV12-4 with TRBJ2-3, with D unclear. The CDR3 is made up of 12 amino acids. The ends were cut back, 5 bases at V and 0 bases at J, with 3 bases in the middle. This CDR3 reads CASSQSTDTQYF. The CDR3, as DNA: TGTGCCAGCAGTCAGAGCACAGATACGCAGTATTTT.

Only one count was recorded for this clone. In nucleotides, the CDR3 is TGTGCCAGCAGCGGACAGGGGGCGAGCTATGGCTACACCTTC. Translation: CASSGQGASYGYTF. The rearrangement joins TRBV3-1 (or the pseudogene TRBV3-2) to TRBJ1-2; 11 bases fit TRBD1. Trimming cost V 5 bases and J 4 bases; bases outside gene matches: 3. This CDR3 contains 14 residues. Germline assignment: CDR1 LGHDT and CDR2 YNNKEL (reference sequence).

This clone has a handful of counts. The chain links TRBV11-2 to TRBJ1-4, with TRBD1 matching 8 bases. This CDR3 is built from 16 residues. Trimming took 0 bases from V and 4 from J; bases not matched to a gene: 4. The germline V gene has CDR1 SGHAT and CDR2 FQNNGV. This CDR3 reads CASSLDWTGYNEKLFF. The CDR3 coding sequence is TGTGCCAGCAGCTTAGATTGGACAGGGTATAATGAAAAACTGTTTTTT.

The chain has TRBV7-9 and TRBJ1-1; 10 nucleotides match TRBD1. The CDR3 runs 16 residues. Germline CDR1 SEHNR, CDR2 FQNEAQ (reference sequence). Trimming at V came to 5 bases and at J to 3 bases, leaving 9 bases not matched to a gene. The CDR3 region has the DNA TGTGCCAGCAGCGCGACAGGGGGCAAAATGGACACTGAAGCTTTCTTT. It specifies CASSATGGKMDTEAFF.

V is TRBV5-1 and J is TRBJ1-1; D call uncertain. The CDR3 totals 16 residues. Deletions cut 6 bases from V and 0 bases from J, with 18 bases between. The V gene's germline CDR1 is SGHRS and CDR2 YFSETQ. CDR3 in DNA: TGCGCCAGCACTAGTTTTGGTGCCGGGGTGAACACTGAAGCTTTCTTT. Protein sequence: CASTSFGAGVNTEAFF.

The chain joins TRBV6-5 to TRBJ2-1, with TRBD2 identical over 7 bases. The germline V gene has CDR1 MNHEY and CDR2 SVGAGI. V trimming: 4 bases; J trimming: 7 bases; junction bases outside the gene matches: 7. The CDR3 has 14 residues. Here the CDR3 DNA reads TGTGCCAGCAGTTCGGGAGGCCCGGGGAATGAGCAGTTCTTC. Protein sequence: CASSSGGPGNEQFF.

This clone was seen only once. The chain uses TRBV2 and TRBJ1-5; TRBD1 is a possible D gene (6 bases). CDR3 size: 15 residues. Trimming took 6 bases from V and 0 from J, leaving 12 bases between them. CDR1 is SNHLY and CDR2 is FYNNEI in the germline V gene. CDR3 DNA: TGTGCCAGCAGACCGGGGGGCTCTAGCAATCAGCCCCAGCATTTT. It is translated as CASRPGGSSNQPQHF.

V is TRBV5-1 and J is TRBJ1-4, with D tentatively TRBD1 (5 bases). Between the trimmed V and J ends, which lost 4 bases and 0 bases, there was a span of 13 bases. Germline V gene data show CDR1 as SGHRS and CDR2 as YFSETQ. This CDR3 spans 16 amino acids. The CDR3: CASSPGDHTTNEKLFF. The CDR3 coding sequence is TGCGCCAGCAGCCCGGGGGATCACACAACTAATGAAAAACTGTTTTTT.

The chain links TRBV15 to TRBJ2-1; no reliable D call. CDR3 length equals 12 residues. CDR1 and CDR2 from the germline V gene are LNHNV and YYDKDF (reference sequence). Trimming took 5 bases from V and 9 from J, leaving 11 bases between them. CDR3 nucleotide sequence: TGTGCCACCAGCGTCCCCTCTAGTGAGCAGTTCTTC. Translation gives CATSVPSSEQFF.

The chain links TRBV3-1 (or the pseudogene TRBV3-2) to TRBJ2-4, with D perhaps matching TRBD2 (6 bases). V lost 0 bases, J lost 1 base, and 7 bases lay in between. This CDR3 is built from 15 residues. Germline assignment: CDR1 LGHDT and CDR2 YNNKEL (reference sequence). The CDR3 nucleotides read TGTGCCAGCAGCCAAGAGGGGAGGGCCAAAAACATTCAGTACTTC. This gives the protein CASSQEGRAKNIQYF.

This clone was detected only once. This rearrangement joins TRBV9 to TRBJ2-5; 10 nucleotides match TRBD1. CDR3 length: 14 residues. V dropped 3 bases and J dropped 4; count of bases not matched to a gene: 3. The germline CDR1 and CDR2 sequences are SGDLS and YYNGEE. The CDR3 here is CASSATGGRETQYF. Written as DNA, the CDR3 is TGTGCCAGCAGCGCGACAGGGGGCCGAGAGACCCAGTACTTC.

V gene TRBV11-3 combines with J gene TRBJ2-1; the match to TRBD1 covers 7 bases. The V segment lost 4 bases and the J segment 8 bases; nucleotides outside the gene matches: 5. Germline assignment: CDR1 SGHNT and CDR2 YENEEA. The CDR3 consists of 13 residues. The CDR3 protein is CASSSQGVDEQFF. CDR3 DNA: TGTGCCAGCAGCTCTCAGGGGGTGGATGAGCAGTTCTTC.